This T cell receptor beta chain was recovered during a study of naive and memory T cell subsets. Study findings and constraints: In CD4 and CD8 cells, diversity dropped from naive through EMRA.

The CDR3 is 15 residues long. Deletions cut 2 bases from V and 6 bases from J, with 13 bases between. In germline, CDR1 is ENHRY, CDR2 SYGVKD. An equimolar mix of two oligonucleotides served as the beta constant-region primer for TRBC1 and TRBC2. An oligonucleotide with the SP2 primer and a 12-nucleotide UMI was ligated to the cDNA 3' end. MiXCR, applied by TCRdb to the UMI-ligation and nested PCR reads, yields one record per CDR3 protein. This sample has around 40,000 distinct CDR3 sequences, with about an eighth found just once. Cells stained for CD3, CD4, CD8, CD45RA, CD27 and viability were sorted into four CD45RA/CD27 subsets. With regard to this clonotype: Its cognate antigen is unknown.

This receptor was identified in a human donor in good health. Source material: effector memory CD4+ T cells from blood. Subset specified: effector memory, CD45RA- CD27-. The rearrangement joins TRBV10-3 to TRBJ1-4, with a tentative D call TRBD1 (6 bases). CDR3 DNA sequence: TGTGCCATCAGTGAGAGGGGGGGCGCGGATGAAAAACTGTTTTTT. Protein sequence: CAISERGGADEKLFF.